Listed here are 14 T cell receptor beta chains from one sample, sequenced in a study of identical twins. TCRdb recomputed calls from the 5' RACE reads with MiXCR, one row per CDR3 protein. The table includes roughly 720,000 distinct CDR3 sequences, over 15% detected once. The same sample was also used in a study of T cells expressing NK-cell markers.

The material sequenced was PBMCs. The source of these receptors is a woman under 30 in good health.

The chain recombines TRBV27 with TRBJ2-7; D possibly uses TRBD1 or TRBD2 (5 bases each). The CDR3 has 13 amino acids. CDR1 MNHEY and CDR2 SMNVEV come from the germline V gene (reference sequence). V was clipped by 5 bases and J by 10 bases, with 18 bases between them. The CDR3 loop is CASSPPGRYQQYF. In DNA form, the CDR3 reads TGTGCCAGCAGTCCCCCGGGACGGTACCAACAGTACTTC.

Only a few counts were recorded for this clonotype. V usage is TRBV5-1 and J usage is TRBJ2-7; D may be TRBD1 or TRBD2 (5 bases each). V was pared by 2 bases and J by 2 bases, with 14 bases between. The CDR3 contains 15 residues. Germline V CDR1 and CDR2: SGHRS, YFSETQ. CDR3 in DNA: TGCGCCAGCAGCTTTACGGGGCTTCGAACCTACGAGCAGTACTTC. The encoded protein is CASSFTGLRTYEQYF.

This chain joins TRBV18 and TRBJ2-7; D perhaps matches TRBD1 (6 bases). Germline V gene sequence: CDR1 KGHSH, CDR2 LQKENI. The CDR3 is made up of 16 amino acids. V was pared by 3 bases and J by 2 bases, with 17 bases between. CDR3 protein: CASSPATGRGPYEQYF. For the CDR3, the DNA is TGTGCCAGCTCACCCGCGACAGGTAGAGGACCCTACGAGCAGTACTTC.

The chain combines TRBV4-1 with TRBJ2-5, with D hard to call. Germline V gene data show CDR1 as MGHRA and CDR2 as YSYEKL. The V and J ends lost 1 base and 5 bases respectively, with 11 bases between them. The CDR3 runs 14 residues. Here the CDR3 reads CASSQGKVEETQYF. CDR3 in DNA: TGCGCCAGCAGCCAAGGAAAAGTTGAGGAGACCCAGTACTTC.

This clonotype occurred once. The chain combines TRBV2 with TRBJ2-3; tentatively, D is TRBD1 (5 bases). This CDR3 is built from 12 residues. The V and J ends lost 11 bases and 0 bases respectively, with 9 bases between them. The V gene's germline CDR1 is SNHLY and CDR2 FYNNEI. The CDR3 nucleotides read TGTGCCGGCGGACAAAGCACAGATACGCAGTATTTT. Its translation: CAGGQSTDTQYF.

This chain connects TRBV7-2 to TRBJ1-1; no definite D call. V lost 5 bases and J 7 bases, leaving 14 bases between the germline ends. Germline V gene lookup returns CDR1 SGHTA and CDR2 FQGNSA. The CDR3 sequence is 13 residues long. The CDR3 reads CASSPNTANEAFF. The DNA for the CDR3 is TGTGCCAGCAGCCCAAACACCGCAAATGAAGCTTTCTTT. Filled out from reference TRBV7-2 and TRBJ1-1, the complete variable domain reads GAGVSQSPSNKVTEKGKDVELRCDPISGHTALYWYRQSLGQGLEFLIYFQGNSAPDKSGLPSDRFSAERTGGSVSTLTIQRTQQEDSAVYLCASSPNTANEAFFGQGTRLTVV.

The chain has TRBV20-1 and TRBJ2-7; 9 bases are a match to TRBD2. CDR1 is DFQATT, CDR2 SNEGSKA, per germline (reference sequence). This CDR3 contains 14 residues. V was clipped by 7 bases and J by 1 base; unmatched bases: 8. This CDR3 is CSVSPLAGSYEQYF. CDR3 sequence (DNA): TGCAGTGTTAGCCCACTAGCGGGTTCCTACGAGCAGTACTTC.

This clonotype was seen a few times. The CDR3: CASSYAPGVFGNTIYF. Here the CDR3 DNA reads TGTGCCAGCAGCTACGCTCCAGGGGTCTTTGGAAACACCATATATTTT. V usage is TRBV7-2 and J usage is TRBJ1-3; D possibly corresponds to TRBD1 (6 bases). V was clipped by 4 bases and J by 3 bases, with 16 bases between them. The CDR3 spans 16 residues. CDR1 and CDR2 (germline): SGHTA, FQGNSA.

The chain links TRBV25-1 to TRBJ2-7; D remains unclear. Germline-derived CDR1 and CDR2 are MGHDK and SYGVNS. The CDR3 runs to 11 residues. The V end lost 0 bases, the J end lost 7 bases, and 4 bases lay between the germline ends. CDR3 region: CASSEYEEQYF. The CDR3 DNA sequence: TGTGCCAGCAGTGAATACGAAGAGCAGTACTTC.

The J gene is TRBJ2-3, the V gene TRBV27; D is ambiguous. V lost 3 bases, J lost 6 bases, and 13 bases lay in between. The germline V gene has CDR1 MNHEY and CDR2 SMNVEV (reference sequence). The CDR3 loop spans 14 amino acids. CDR3: CASSFGRLPDTQYF. CDR3 in DNA: TGTGCCAGCAGTTTTGGCCGTCTTCCCGATACGCAGTATTTT.

The chain employs TRBV12-3 or TRBV12-4 and TRBJ2-2, with D unresolved. V lost 5 bases, J lost 3 bases, and 4 bases lay in between. The CDR3 has 12 residues. CDR3 nucleotides: TGTGCCAGCAGTCGACACACCGGGGAGCTGTTTTTT. Translated: CASSRHTGELFF.

V usage is TRBV7-2 and J usage is TRBJ2-3; D is tentatively TRBD1 or TRBD2 (5 bases each). With 3 bases removed from V and 0 bases from J, the gap between germline ends came to 13 bases. Germline CDR1 SGHTA, CDR2 FQGNSA. CDR3 size: 16 residues. For the CDR3, the DNA is TGTGCCAGCAGCTTGTTCGGGGCGGCTAGCACAGATACGCAGTATTTT. The encoded protein is CASSLFGAASTDTQYF.

This clonotype has more than one count but fewer than ten. The chain employs TRBV12-3 or TRBV12-4 and TRBJ1-1; D uncertain. CDR3 length: 12 amino acids. The germline V and J ends were trimmed by 7 bases and 10 bases, with 16 bases remaining between them. CDR3 residues: CASTLDRHPAFF. CDR3 in DNA: TGTGCCAGCACTCTGGACCGTCATCCAGCTTTCTTT.

The chain carries TRBV5-1 and TRBJ1-1; D gene uncertain. From germline, CDR1 is SGHRS and CDR2 YFSETQ. Trimming removed 5 bases from V and 3 bases from J, with 14 bases in between. This CDR3 spans 14 amino acids. This CDR3 reads CASSRKVADTEAFF. In nucleotides, the CDR3 is TGCGCCAGCAGTCGAAAAGTGGCGGACACTGAAGCTTTCTTT. Full variable domain (rest looked up from reference TRBV5-1 and TRBJ1-1): KAGVTQTPRYLIKTRGQQVTLSCSPISGHRSVSWYQQTPGQGLQFLFEYFSETQRNKGNFPGRFSGRQFSNSRSEMNVSTLELGDSALYLCASSRKVADTEAFFGQGTRLTVV.